There are a few counts of the clone carrying this TCR beta chain. The antigen is unknown. The CDR3 has 13 amino acids. The V end was cut by 0 bases, the J end by 3 bases, with 3 bases between. The germline gives CDR1 SGHNT, CDR2 YYREEE (reference sequence). Expressed TCRB transcripts were sequenced because the isolated RNA had all been reverse transcribed beforehand. The assay was immunoSEQ multiplex PCR, and TCRdb's table has in-frame clones only and misses some. The sample includes approximately 400,000 clones, more than 13% of them seen just once. The sample comes from a study of beta chain features in type 1 diabetes. About the study: Age and gender were similar between patients and healthy donors, as were cell yields.

Study-wide findings and caveats: It was among patients, rather than healthy donors, that naive, central memory and Treg TCRB repertoires appeared more similar.

This rearrangement joins TRBV5-4 to TRBJ1-4; unclear D gene. This clonotype was sampled from a woman under 30 in good health. Source material: naive CD4+ T cells from blood. CDR3 sequence: CASSLAANEKLFF. The CDR3 bases are TGTGCCAGCAGCTTGGCGGCTAATGAAAAACTGTTTTTT. The whole variable domain, filled in from reference TRBV5-4 and TRBJ1-4, reads ETGVTQSPTHLIKTRGQQVTLRCSSQSGHNTVSWYQQALGQGPQFIFQYYREEENGRGNFPPRFSGLQFPNYSSELNVNALELDDSALYLCASSLAANEKLFFGSGTQLSVL.